This TCR beta chain was found in a study of breast tumors, draining lymph nodes, adjacent tissues (dated by TCRdb to the mid-2010s). For the study in its entirety: TCR beta repertoires were compared across tumor, adjacent nontumor tissue and axillary lymph nodes obtained from breast cancer patients. The study aimed to assess the relationships and possible T-cell exchange between tumor, surrounding tissue and draining lymph node repertoires in human breast cancer.

The paper's findings and limits, for the study overall: Tumor and nontumor tissue repertoires were significantly more similar in luminal-like than in basal-like breast cancer. The data were considered consistent with the idea that most tumor T cells come from the lymph node and then expand in tumor tissue. The conclusion that tumor T cells originate in lymph nodes was presented as consistent with a hypothesis rather than as directly demonstrated. T-cell repertoire diversity in tumors was found to be lower than in lymph nodes but higher than in nontumor tissue, and preferential V and J gene usage was observed.

As encoded in the germline V gene, CDR1 is SGHRS while CDR2 is YFSETQ. The junction carries 10 bases between V and J, which are trimmed by 3 bases and 2 bases respectively. From its cysteine to its phenylalanine, the CDR3 spans 14 amino acids. CDR3 DNA is the only sequence kept; it has 42 bases, read in frame from the first base. This clonotype was observed many times. This receptor's antigen is unknown. No base quality information exists; no much larger clone differs at one position. Lymph node samples were obtained from the axillary draining lymph nodes of breast cancer patients. TCRdb names Illumina HiSeq 2000 as the instrument used. Multiplex PCR amplification was used to generate the TCR beta chain libraries. The amplified TCR beta chain products were analyzed by high-throughput sequencing. Using fastp at Q25 and MiXCR, TCRdb reprocessed the public reads and kept productive beta chains. Rows with a matching CDR3 protein are joined into one entry that keeps the most common DNA and genes. Here the sample has 160,000 or so distinct CDR3 sequences; around 35% occur a single time. In total, the top ten clones hold around 4% of the sample.

The V and J genes are TRBV5-1 and TRBJ2-3, with no reliable assignment of the D segment. This TCR was sampled from a female donor with breast cancer. Some clones in this sample may be carry-over from other donors' samples. The sample consisted of axillary lymph node tissue. The nucleotides read TGCGCCAGCAGCTCAATTCAAAACACAGATACGCAGTATTTT. Translated, it reads CASSSIQNTDTQYF.